The source of this T cell receptor (beta chain) is a study of blood T cell repertoires in COVID-19. It was during active infection that Seattle patients were enrolled and then longitudinally followed. This clone was counted once. Within the sample, other DNA sequences also encode this same CDR3. The authors' processing: Scientists estimated how many nucleated cells there were by amplifying reference gene primers. Profiling relied on immunoSEQ multiplex PCR, and the TCRdb table lists in-frame clones only, not all of them. The V and J calls and the clone size are those of that table, but D and trimming were determined from the DNA. Of 200,000 to 300,000 clones listed, about 90% were seen once; the top ten hold about 0.79%. From germline, CDR1 is SGHRS and CDR2 YFSETQ. The CDR3 spans 15 residues. V was pared by 0 bases and J by 4 bases, with 11 bases between.

This chain joins TRBV5-1 and TRBJ2-1; tentative D call: TRBD2 (7 bases). The TCR comes from a man aged 30 to 45 with COVID-19, enrolled during active disease. Sample: peripheral blood. The CDR3 coding sequence is TGCGCCAGCAGCTTGGAGGGGGGGCTATACAATGAGCAGTTCTTC. As protein: CASSLEGGLYNEQFF.